This T cell receptor beta chain was captured by sequencing in a study of blood T cells in healthy people across ages. Study results and caveats: Shifts in expanded clonotypes may have been confounded by donor CMV status, which was unknown. A strong correlation between TCR beta diversity and naive T cell percentage was seen. When set beside aged donors, long-lived donors presented more naive CD4+ cells and higher diversity.

This clonotype was seen repeatedly, ten times or more. The target antigen is unknown. A second PCR of about 6 to 11 cycles used a sample-barcoded 5' primer and a J-beta primer mix. Per sample, CDR3-containing paired-end reads numbered at least 3 million. TCRdb redid the calling of the 5' RACE reads with MiXCR, one entry per CDR3 protein. In the table there are 850,000 to 950,000 distinct CDR3 sequences, 29% of which are singletons. The ends were cut back, 0 bases at V and 8 bases at J, with 17 bases in the middle. Germline lookup yields CDR1 SGHRS and CDR2 YFSETQ. The CDR3 contains 15 residues. The sequencing input was blood. The V and J genes are TRBV5-1 and TRBJ1-2; D uncertain. The receptor was isolated from a woman of 80 years or more in good health. In nucleotides, the CDR3 is TGCGCCAGCAGCTTGGACGGCAGTGAGATATGGGGCTACACCTTC. Translating gives CASSLDGSEIWGYTF.